The clone carrying this TCR beta chain has just a few counts. Its antigen is undetermined. Unique molecular identifiers featured in each of the TCR beta cDNA libraries. Researchers reported about 500,000 cDNA molecules coming from roughly 0.93 to 9.6 million T cells. MiXCR, applied by TCRdb to the PCR reads, yields one record per CDR3 protein. The sample carries about 770,000 distinct CDR3 sequences, 35% to 55% recorded once. The sample originates from a study of post-analysis software for immune sequencing data. Looking at the study overall: The courses of disease that were included comprised relapsing-remitting, secondary progressive and progressive-relapsing multiple sclerosis. Study-level results: Patients had higher frequencies than controls of about five TRBV segments, including TRBV5-6, TRBV5-1 and TRBV20-1. Normalized Chao1 diversity was significantly lower in multiple sclerosis patients than in controls.

The CDR3 sequence is 15 residues long. V was shortened by 3 bases and J by 2 bases, with 12 bases between the two germline ends. The germline V gene has CDR1 KGHDR and CDR2 SFDVKD. This clonotype originated in a girl under 18 with multiple sclerosis. Sequenced input: blood. V and J are TRBV24-1 and TRBJ1-1, with D possibly TRBD1 on 6 matching bases. The CDR3 DNA reads TGTGCCACCAGTGATCCCTCGACAGGTAACACTGAAGCTTTCTTT. This translates into CATSDPSTGNTEAFF.